The 8 T cell receptor beta chains in this list originate from one sample, sequenced in a study of blood T cell repertoires in COVID-19. Measured with immunoSEQ multiplex PCR; TCRdb has only the in-frame clones, and not every one. The table records some 160,000 clones, more than 85% of them present only once. Material: peripheral blood. The receptors here all came from a woman over 75 with COVID-19, enrolled during active disease.

The chain links TRBV14 to TRBJ2-1, with D uncertain. The length of the CDR3 is 16 residues. The V gene's germline CDR1 is SGHDN and CDR2 FVKESK. Between the trimmed V and J ends, which lost 4 bases and 0 bases, there was a span of 13 bases. In nucleotides, the CDR3 is TGTGCCAGCAGCCGTAAAATCCCTCTCTCCTACAATGAGCAGTTCTTC. Encoded protein: CASSRKIPLSYNEQFF. Supplemented by reference TRBV14 and TRBJ2-1, the full variable domain reads EAGVTQFPSHSVIEKGQTVTLRCDPISGHDNLYWYRRVMGKEIKFLLHFVKESKQDESGMPNNRFLAERTGGTYSTLKVQPAELEDSGVYFCASSRKIPLSYNEQFFGPGTRLTVL.

The V and J genes are TRBV11-2 and TRBJ1-3, with a weak D call TRBD1 (6 bases). CDR1 SGHAT and CDR2 FQNNGV come from the germline V gene. This CDR3 comprises 15 residues. Trimming stripped 5 bases from V and 5 bases from J, with 16 bases between. The CDR3 loop reads CASSALRGGRNTIYF. CDR3 DNA: TGTGCCAGCAGCGCACTCCGTGGGGGCAGAAACACCATATATTTT.

The chain links TRBV5-4 to TRBJ2-2; D gene ambiguous. The germline V and J ends were trimmed by 3 bases and 7 bases, with 10 bases remaining between them. This CDR3 is built from 13 residues. Germline assignment: CDR1 SGHNT and CDR2 YYREEE (reference sequence). The CDR3 spells CASSWSVGGELFF. For the CDR3, the DNA is TGTGCCAGCAGCTGGAGTGTCGGCGGGGAGCTGTTTTTT.

This clone was seen only once. V usage is TRBV6-1 and J usage is TRBJ1-2; D is perhaps TRBD1 (5 bases). This CDR3 has 15 amino acids. V shed 6 bases and J shed 0 bases, with 14 bases lying between them. Per germline, CDR1 MNHNS and CDR2 SASEGT. The CDR3 bases are TGTGCCAGCAGACGGGGGAAAGACCCTAACTATGGCTACACCTTC. This codes for CASRRGKDPNYGYTF.

This rearrangement joins TRBV20-1 to TRBJ1-1; D uncertain. V was trimmed by 6 bases and J by 11 bases, leaving 13 bases between them. This CDR3 spans 10 amino acids. CDR1 is DFQATT, CDR2 SNEGSKA, per germline (reference sequence). CDR3 sequence (DNA): TGCAGTGCCCAACACCTGGTCGCTTTCTTT. As protein: CSAQHLVAFF.

The genes are TRBV7-2 and TRBJ2-2, with no clear D. Trimming removed 2 bases from V and 0 bases from J, with 7 bases in between. Germline CDR1 and CDR2: SGHTA and FQGNSA. This CDR3 spans 15 amino acids. CDR3 sequence (DNA): TGTGCCAGCAGCTTAAACAGTCCGAACACCGGGGAGCTGTTTTTT. Translating it yields CASSLNSPNTGELFF.

The CDR3: CASSYSGRGNQPQHF. As DNA, the CDR3 is TGTGCCAGCAGTTACTCGGGGAGGGGCAATCAGCCCCAGCATTTT. This sequence joins TRBV6-2 or TRBV6-3 and TRBJ1-5; D not certain. CDR1 is MNHEY and CDR2 is SVGEGT in the germline V gene. CDR3 length: 15 amino acids. Trimming stripped 0 bases from V and 2 bases from J, with 8 bases between.

V is TRBV19 and J is TRBJ2-5; D is perhaps TRBD2 (5 bases). The CDR3 totals 13 residues. Germline V gene sequence: CDR1 LNHDA, CDR2 SQIVND (reference sequence). Trimming pared 6 bases from V and 0 bases from J, leaving 8 bases between. Here the CDR3 DNA reads TGTGCCAGTAGCGGGAAGTACCAAGAGACCCAGTACTTC. Translating it yields CASSGKYQETQYF.